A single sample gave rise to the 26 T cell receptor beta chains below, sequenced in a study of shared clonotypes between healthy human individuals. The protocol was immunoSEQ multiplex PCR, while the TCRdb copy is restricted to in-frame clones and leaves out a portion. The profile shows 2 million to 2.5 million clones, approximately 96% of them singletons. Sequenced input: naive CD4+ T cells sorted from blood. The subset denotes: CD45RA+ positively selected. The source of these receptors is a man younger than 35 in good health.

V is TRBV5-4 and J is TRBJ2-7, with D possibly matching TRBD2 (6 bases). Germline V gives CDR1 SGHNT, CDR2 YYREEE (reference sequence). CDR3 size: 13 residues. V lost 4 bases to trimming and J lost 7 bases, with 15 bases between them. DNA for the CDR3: TGTGCCAGCAGCCCTGACCGAGCGGGTGAGCAGTACTTC. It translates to CASSPDRAGEQYF. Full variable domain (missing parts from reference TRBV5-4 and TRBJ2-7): ETGVTQSPTHLIKTRGQQVTLRCSSQSGHNTVSWYQQALGQGPQFIFQYYREEENGRGNFPPRFSGLQFPNYSSELNVNALELDDSALYLCASSPDRAGEQYFGPGTRLTVT.

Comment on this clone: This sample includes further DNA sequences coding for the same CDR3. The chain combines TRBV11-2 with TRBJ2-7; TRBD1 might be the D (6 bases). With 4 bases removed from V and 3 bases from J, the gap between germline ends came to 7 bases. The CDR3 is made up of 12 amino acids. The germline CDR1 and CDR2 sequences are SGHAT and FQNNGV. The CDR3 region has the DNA TGTGCCAGCAGCTCACAGGGCTACGAGCAGTACTTC. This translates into CASSSQGYEQYF.

The CDR3 reads CASSSASVLFEKLFF. CDR3 DNA: TGTGCCAGCAGCTCGGCATCGGTATTATTTGAAAAACTGTTTTTT. V usage is TRBV7-9 and J usage is TRBJ1-4; D gene unclear. Germline values: CDR1 SEHNR, CDR2 FQNEAQ (reference sequence). The CDR3 has 15 residues. V shed 4 bases and J shed 7 bases, with 16 bases lying between them.

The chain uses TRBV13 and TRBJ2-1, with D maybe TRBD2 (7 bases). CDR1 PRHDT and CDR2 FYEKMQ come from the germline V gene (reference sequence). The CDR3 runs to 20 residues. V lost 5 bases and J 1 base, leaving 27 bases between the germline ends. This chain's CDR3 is CASSEQGPLAAPPSYNEQFF. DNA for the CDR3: TGTGCCAGCAGCGAACAGGGTCCGCTAGCGGCCCCCCCTTCCTACAATGAGCAGTTCTTC.

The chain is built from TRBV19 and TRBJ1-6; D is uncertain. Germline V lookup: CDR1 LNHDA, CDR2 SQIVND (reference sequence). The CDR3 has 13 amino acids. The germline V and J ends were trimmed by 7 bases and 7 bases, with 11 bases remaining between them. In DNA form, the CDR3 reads TGTGCCAGTAATCCGGGCCTCAATTCACCCCTCCACTTT. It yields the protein CASNPGLNSPLHF.

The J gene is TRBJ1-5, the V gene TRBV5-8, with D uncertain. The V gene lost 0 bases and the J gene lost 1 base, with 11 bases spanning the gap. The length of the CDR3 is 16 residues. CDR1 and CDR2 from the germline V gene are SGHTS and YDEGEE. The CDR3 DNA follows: TGTGCCAGCAGCTTGGCCGAAGGTAAGAGCAATCAGCCCCAGCATTTT. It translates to CASSLAEGKSNQPQHF.

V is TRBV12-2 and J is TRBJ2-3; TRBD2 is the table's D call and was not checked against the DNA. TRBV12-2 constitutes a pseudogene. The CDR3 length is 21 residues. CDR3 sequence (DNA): TGTGCAAGTCGCTTAGCGCGGCGGGAGCTAGTAGCGGGAGTTTTCCCAGATACGCAGTATTTT. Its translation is CASRLARRELVAGVFPDTQYF.

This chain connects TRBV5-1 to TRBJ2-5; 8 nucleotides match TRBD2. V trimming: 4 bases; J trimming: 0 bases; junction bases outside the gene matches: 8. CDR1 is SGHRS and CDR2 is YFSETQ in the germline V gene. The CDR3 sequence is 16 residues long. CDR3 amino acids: CASSPGGGTYQETQYF. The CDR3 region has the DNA TGCGCCAGCAGCCCGGGAGGGGGGACGTACCAAGAGACCCAGTACTTC.

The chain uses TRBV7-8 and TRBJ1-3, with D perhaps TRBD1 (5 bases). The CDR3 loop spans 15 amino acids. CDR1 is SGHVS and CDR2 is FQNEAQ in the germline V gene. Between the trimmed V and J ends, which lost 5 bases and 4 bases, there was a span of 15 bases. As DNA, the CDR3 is TGTGCCAGCAGCGCAGCAGGGAGTAGCGGAAACACCATATATTTT. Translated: CASSAAGSSGNTIYF. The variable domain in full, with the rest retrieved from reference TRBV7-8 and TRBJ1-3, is GAGVSQSPRYKVAKRGQDVALRCDPISGHVSLFWYQQALGQGPEFLTYFQNEAQLDKSGLPSDRFFAERPEGSVSTLKIQRTQQEDSAVYLCASSAAGSSGNTIYFGEGSWLTVV.

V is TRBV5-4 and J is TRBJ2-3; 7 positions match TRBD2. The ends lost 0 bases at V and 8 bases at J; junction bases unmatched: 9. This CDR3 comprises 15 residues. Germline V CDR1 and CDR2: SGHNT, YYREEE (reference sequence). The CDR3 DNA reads TGTGCCAGCAGCTTGGCTAGCGGACCACAGAGTACGCAGTATTTT. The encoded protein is CASSLASGPQSTQYF.

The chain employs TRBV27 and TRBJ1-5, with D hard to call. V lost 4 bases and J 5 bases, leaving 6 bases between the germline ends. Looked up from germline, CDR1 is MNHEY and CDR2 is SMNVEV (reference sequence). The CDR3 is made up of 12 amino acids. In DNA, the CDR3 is TGTGCCAGCAGTTCCACCGATCAGCCCCAGCATTTT. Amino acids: CASSSTDQPQHF.

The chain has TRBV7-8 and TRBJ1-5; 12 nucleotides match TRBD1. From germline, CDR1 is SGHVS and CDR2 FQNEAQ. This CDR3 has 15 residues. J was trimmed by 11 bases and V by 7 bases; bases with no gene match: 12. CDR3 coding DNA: TGTGCCAGCACCCAGGAGGGGACAGGGGGCGGAACCCAGCATTTT. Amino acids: CASTQEGTGGGTQHF. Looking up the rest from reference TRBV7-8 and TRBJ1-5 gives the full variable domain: GAGVSQSPRYKVAKRGQDVALRCDPISGHVSLFWYQQALGQGPEFLTYFQNEAQLDKSGLPSDRFFAERPEGSVSTLKIQRTQQEDSAVYLCASTQEGTGGGTQHFGDGTRLSIL.

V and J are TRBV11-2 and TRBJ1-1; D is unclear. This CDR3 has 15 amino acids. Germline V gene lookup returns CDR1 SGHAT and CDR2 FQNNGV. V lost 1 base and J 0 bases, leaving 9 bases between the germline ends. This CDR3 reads CASSLGAVMNTEAFF. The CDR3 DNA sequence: TGTGCCAGCAGCTTAGGGGCGGTAATGAACACTGAAGCTTTCTTT.

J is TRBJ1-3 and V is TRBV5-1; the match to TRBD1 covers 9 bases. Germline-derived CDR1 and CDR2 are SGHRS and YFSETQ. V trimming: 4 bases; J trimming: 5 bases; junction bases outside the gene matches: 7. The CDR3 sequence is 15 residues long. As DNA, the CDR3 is TGCGCCAGCAGCGGCGACGGACAGGGGAGAAACACCATATATTTT. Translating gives CASSGDGQGRNTIYF.

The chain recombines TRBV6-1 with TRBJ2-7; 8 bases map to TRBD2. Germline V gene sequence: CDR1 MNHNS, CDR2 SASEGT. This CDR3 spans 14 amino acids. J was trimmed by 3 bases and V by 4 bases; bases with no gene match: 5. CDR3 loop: CASSVAGKSYEQYF. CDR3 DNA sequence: TGTGCCAGCAGTGTAGCGGGGAAAAGCTACGAGCAGTACTTC.

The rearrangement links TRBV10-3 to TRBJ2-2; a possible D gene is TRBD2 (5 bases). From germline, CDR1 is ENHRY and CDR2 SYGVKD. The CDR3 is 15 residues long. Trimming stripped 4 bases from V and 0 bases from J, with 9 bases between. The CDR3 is CAISVSGANTGELFF. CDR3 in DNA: TGTGCCATCAGTGTTTCCGGGGCGAACACCGGGGAGCTGTTTTTT.

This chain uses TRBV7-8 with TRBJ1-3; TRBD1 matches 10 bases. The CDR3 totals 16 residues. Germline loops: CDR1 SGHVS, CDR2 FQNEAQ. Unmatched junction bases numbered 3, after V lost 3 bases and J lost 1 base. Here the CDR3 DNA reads TGTGCCAGCAGCTTGGGACAGGGGTTTTCTGGAAACACCATATATTTT. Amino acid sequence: CASSLGQGFSGNTIYF. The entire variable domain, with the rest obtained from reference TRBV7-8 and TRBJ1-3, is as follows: GAGVSQSPRYKVAKRGQDVALRCDPISGHVSLFWYQQALGQGPEFLTYFQNEAQLDKSGLPSDRFFAERPEGSVSTLKIQRTQQEDSAVYLCASSLGQGFSGNTIYFGEGSWLTVV.

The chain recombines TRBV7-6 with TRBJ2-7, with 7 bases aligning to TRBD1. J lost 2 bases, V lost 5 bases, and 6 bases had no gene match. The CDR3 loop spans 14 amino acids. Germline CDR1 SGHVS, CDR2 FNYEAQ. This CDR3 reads CASSPGQPAYEQYF. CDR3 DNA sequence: TGTGCCAGCAGCCCGGGACAGCCAGCCTACGAGCAGTACTTC.

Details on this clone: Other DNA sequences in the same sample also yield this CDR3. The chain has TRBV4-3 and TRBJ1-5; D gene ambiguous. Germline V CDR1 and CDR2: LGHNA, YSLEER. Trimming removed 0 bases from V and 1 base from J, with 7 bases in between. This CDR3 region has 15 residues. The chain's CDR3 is CASSQEAGSNQPQHF. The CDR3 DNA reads TGCGCCAGCAGCCAAGAAGCCGGGAGCAATCAGCCCCAGCATTTT.

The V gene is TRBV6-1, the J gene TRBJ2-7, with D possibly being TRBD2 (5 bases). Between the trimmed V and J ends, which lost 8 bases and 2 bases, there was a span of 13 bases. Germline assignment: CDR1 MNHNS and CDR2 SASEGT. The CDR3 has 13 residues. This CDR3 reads CASRPRGAYEQYF. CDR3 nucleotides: TGTGCCAGCCGCCCCCGGGGAGCCTACGAGCAGTACTTC.

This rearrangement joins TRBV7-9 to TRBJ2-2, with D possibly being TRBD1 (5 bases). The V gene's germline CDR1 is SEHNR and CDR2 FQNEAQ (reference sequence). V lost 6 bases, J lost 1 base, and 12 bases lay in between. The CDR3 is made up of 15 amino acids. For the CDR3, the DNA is TGTGCCAGCAGACGGACACCCCAGAACACCGGGGAGCTGTTTTTT. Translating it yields CASRRTPQNTGELFF.

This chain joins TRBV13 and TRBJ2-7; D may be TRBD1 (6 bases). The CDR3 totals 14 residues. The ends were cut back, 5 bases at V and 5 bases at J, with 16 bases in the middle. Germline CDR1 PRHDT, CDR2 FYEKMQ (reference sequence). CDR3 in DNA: TGTGCCAGCAGCATAGTGGGTGGGGGCGACGAGCAGTACTTC. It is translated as CASSIVGGGDEQYF.

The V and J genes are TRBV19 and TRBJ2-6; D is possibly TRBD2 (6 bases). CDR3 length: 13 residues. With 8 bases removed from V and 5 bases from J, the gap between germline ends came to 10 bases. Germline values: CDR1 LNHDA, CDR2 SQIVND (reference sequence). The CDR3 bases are TGTGCCAGTCGAGCGGGCTGGGCCAACGTCCTGACTTTC. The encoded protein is CASRAGWANVLTF.

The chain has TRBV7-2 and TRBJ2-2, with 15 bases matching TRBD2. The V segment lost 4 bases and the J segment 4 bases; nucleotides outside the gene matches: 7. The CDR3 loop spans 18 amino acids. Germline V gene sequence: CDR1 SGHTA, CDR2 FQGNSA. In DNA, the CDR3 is TGTGCCAGCAGCTCCGGACTAGCGGGGGGGCCCAGCACCGGGGAGCTGTTTTTT. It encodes CASSSGLAGGPSTGELFF.

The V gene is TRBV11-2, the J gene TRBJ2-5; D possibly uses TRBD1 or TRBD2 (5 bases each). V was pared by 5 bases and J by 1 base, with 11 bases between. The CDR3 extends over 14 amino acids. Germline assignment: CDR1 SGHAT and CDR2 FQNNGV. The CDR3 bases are TGTGCCAGCAGCCACGGGGACGGCCAAGAGACCCAGTACTTC. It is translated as CASSHGDGQETQYF.

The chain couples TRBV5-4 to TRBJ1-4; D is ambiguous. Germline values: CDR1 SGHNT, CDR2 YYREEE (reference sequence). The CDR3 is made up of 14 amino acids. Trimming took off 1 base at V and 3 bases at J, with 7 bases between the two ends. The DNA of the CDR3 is TGTGCCAGCAGCTTGAGGCAGTCTAATGAAAAACTGTTTTTT. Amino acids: CASSLRQSNEKLFF. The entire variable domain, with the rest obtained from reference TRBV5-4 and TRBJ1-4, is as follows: ETGVTQSPTHLIKTRGQQVTLRCSSQSGHNTVSWYQQALGQGPQFIFQYYREEENGRGNFPPRFSGLQFPNYSSELNVNALELDDSALYLCASSLRQSNEKLFFGSGTQLSVL.